This is a list of T cell receptor beta chains from one sample in a study of blood T cells in healthy people across ages. From the 5' RACE reads, TCRdb called clonotypes with MiXCR, one entry per CDR3 protein. The sample gives 700,000 to 900,000 distinct CDR3 sequences, roughly 24% of which show up once; around 3% is in the top ten. This same sample was also taken into another study, of T cells of mothers and their children.

Sequencing used blood. The receptors originated from a boy aged 5-17 years in good health. Each CDR3 is given with its conserved first and last residue. The D gene is left open where the match is weak. The size of a clone is reported for some rows only, either as once, few or many, or as a class for expanded clones.

CDR3 protein	CDR3 DNA	D gene	clone size	V gene	J gene
CASGLVMDPTMEPQHF	TGTGCTAGTGGTTTGGTAATGGATCCCACTATGGAGCCCCAGCATTTT	.	few	TRBV12-5	TRBJ1-5
CASSSSGGAQETQYF	TGTGCCAGCAGTTCCAGCGGGGGGGCCCAAGAGACCCAGTACTTC	TRBD2	many	TRBV5-1	TRBJ2-5
CASTKGAGGDLGTEAFF	TGTGCCAGCACCAAAGGGGCAGGGGGCGACCTTGGTACTGAAGCTTTCTTT	TRBD1	.	TRBV6-1	TRBJ1-1
CASSVQGDTDTQYF	TGTGCCAGCTCAGTTCAGGGCGACACAGATACGCAGTATTTT	.	many	TRBV18	TRBJ2-3
CASSLAVAGVGNERFF	TGTGCCAGCAGCTTAGCGGTAGCGGGGGTCGGTAATGAGCGGTTCTTC	TRBD2	.	TRBV7-6	TRBJ2-1
CSSTTGGQAIDTQYF	TGCAGCTCAACGACGGGGGGCCAGGCTATAGATACGCAGTATTTT	.	.	TRBV29-1	TRBJ2-3
CASSLVGTPETQYF	TGTGCCAGCAGCTTAGTCGGAACACCAGAGACCCAGTACTTC	.	few	TRBV7-2	TRBJ2-5
CASSITGVNYGYTF	TGCGCCAGCAGCATCACAGGGGTCAACTATGGCTACACCTTC	TRBD1	.	TRBV5-1	TRBJ1-2
CASSTGLAGGRLLYNEQFF	TGTGCCAGTAGTACGGGACTAGCGGGGGGCCGTCTCCTTTACAATGAGCAGTTCTTC	TRBD2	few	TRBV19	TRBJ2-1
CASSPIQNSGNTIYF	TGTGCCAGCAGTCCCATCCAGAACTCTGGAAACACCATATATTTT	.	.	TRBV12-3/TRBV12-4	TRBJ1-3
CASSLEVTGGTDTQYF	TGTGCCAGCAGCTTAGAGGTTACCGGGGGCACAGATACGCAGTATTTT	.	.	TRBV13	TRBJ2-3
CASSGQSGANVLTF	TGTGCCAGCAGTGGGCAGTCTGGGGCCAACGTCCTGACTTTC	.	.	TRBV2	TRBJ2-6
CASSLVQGAEQYF	TGTGCCAGCAGTCTAGTCCAGGGGGCAGAGCAGTACTTC	TRBD1	.	TRBV28	TRBJ2-5
CASSPIGVSPDGYTF	TGTGCCAGCTCACCCATAGGGGTTTCCCCCGATGGCTACACCTTC	.	few	TRBV18	TRBJ1-2
CASSYGNTEVFF	TGTGCCAGCAGTTACGGGAACACTGAAGTTTTCTTT	.	.	TRBV6-6	TRBJ1-1
CASSLGSGTGVETQYF	TGCGCCAGCAGCTTGGGGTCCGGGACAGGGGTCGAGACCCAGTACTTC	TRBD1	.	TRBV5-1	TRBJ2-5
CSGGQGAFYEQYF	TGCAGCGGTGGACAGGGGGCCTTTTACGAGCAGTACTTC	TRBD1	.	TRBV29-1	TRBJ2-7
CASSLVWASTDTQYF	TGTGCCAGCAGCTTAGTTTGGGCTAGCACAGATACGCAGTATTTT	.	few	TRBV7-2	TRBJ2-3
CASSQRGEDIQYF	TGCGCCAGCAGCCAGCGAGGGGAGGACATTCAGTACTTC	.	.	TRBV5-1	TRBJ2-4
CASSISGLHEQYF	TGTGCCAGTAGTATATCCGGCCTTCACGAGCAGTACTTC	.	.	TRBV19	TRBJ2-7
CASSQLTGELFF	TGTGCCAGCAGCCAACTGACCGGGGAGCTGTTTTTT	.	.	TRBV3-1	TRBJ2-2